The 8 T cell receptor beta chains below all came from one sample that was sequenced in a study of shared clonotypes between healthy human individuals. Profiling relied on immunoSEQ multiplex PCR, and the TCRdb table lists in-frame clones only, not all of them. This repertoire shows roughly 2,000,000 clones, about 95% found once; its top ten account for less than 1.5%. Naive CD8 cells lacked CD45RO and underwent positive selection for CCR7, leaving out terminally differentiated effector memory CD45RA+ cells. The specimen was naive CD8+ T cells sorted from blood. The receptor source for this set is a man aged 18-30 years in good health.

This chain joins TRBV27 and TRBJ2-5; perhaps TRBD2 as D (6 bases). Deletions cut 5 bases from V and 1 base from J, with 17 bases between. The CDR3 is made up of 16 amino acids. CDR1 MNHEY and CDR2 SMNVEV come from the germline V gene (reference sequence). The CDR3 sequence is CASSRQQERVQETQYF. The CDR3 DNA reads as TGTGCCAGCAGTCGACAACAAGAGCGGGTCCAAGAGACCCAGTACTTC.

The chain joins TRBV11-2 to TRBJ1-1; tentative D call: TRBD1 (5 bases). Germline loops: CDR1 SGHAT, CDR2 FQNNGV. This CDR3 has 15 amino acids. V gave up 2 bases and J gave up 4 bases, with 14 bases separating them. In DNA, the CDR3 is TGTGCCAGCAGCTTATGGGGCCGGGGAGGCACTGAAGCTTTCTTT. Amino acid sequence: CASSLWGRGGTEAFF.

This clone came up a few times. The chain uses TRBV4-3 and TRBJ2-7, with TRBD1 matching over 8 bases. The CDR3 runs to 15 residues. After removal of 1 base from V and 0 bases from J, the junction contained 2 bases not matched to a gene. The germline V gene has CDR1 LGHNA and CDR2 YSLEER. In DNA, the CDR3 is TGCGCCAGCAGCCAAGCCGGGACAGGCTCCTACGAGCAGTACTTC. Translation gives CASSQAGTGSYEQYF.

The chain links TRBV30 to TRBJ2-5, with 7 positions matching TRBD2. This CDR3 contains 13 residues. V gave up 5 bases and J gave up 2 bases; unmatched junction bases: 5. In germline, CDR1 is GTSNPN, CDR2 SVGIG (reference sequence). The CDR3 loop reads CAWGRSGQETQYF. CDR3 DNA sequence: TGTGCCTGGGGCCGTAGCGGGCAAGAGACCCAGTACTTC.

This CDR3 is CASSSDSGGGNTGELFF. CDR3 in DNA: TGTGCCAGCAGTTCGGATAGCGGGGGAGGCAACACCGGGGAGCTGTTTTTT. The rearrangement joins TRBV27 to TRBJ2-2; TRBD2 matches at 9 bases. V was pared by 4 bases and J by 2 bases, with 8 bases of the junction left unmatched. Germline lookup yields CDR1 MNHEY and CDR2 SMNVEV (reference sequence). CDR3 size: 17 residues.

The chain couples TRBV7-2 to TRBJ2-7; 7 bases align to TRBD1. The CDR3 consists of 14 residues. Germline V gene sequence: CDR1 SGHTA, CDR2 FQGNSA. V shed 2 bases and J 3 bases; nucleotides not matched to a gene: 4. The CDR3 here is CASSLMGQYYEQYF. The CDR3, as DNA: TGTGCCAGCAGCTTAATGGGACAGTACTACGAGCAGTACTTC.

The CDR3 bases are TGTGCCAGCAGTCCCGGTTTAGGTTATGGCTACACCTTC. It specifies CASSPGLGYGYTF. The V and J genes are TRBV27 and TRBJ1-2; D is unresolved. The V and J ends lost 5 bases and 5 bases respectively, with 12 bases between them. Germline V gives CDR1 MNHEY, CDR2 SMNVEV (reference sequence). The CDR3 is made up of 13 amino acids.

The chain has TRBV9 and TRBJ2-1; no clear D. This CDR3 region has 16 residues. The germline gives CDR1 SGDLS, CDR2 YYNGEE. Trimming removed 2 bases from V and 3 bases from J, with 15 bases in between. The CDR3 DNA is TGTGCCAGCAGCGTGGGTCTCCGAGATTTCTACAATGAGCAGTTCTTC. Its protein product is CASSVGLRDFYNEQFF.